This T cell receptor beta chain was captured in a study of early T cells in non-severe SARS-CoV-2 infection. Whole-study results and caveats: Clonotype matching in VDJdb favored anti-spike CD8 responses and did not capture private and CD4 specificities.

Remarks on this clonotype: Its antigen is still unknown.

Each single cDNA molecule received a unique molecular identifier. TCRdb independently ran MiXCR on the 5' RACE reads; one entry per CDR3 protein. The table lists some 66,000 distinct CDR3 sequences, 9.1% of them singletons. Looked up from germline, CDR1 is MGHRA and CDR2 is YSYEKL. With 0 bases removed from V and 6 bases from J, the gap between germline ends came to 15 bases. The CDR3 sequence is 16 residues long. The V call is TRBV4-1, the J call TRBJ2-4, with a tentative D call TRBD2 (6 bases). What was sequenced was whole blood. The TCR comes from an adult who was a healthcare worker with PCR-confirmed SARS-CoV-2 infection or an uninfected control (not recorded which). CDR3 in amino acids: CASSQDPPKAGNIQYF. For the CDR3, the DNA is TGCGCCAGCAGCCAAGACCCCCCCAAAGCGGGAAACATTCAGTACTTC.